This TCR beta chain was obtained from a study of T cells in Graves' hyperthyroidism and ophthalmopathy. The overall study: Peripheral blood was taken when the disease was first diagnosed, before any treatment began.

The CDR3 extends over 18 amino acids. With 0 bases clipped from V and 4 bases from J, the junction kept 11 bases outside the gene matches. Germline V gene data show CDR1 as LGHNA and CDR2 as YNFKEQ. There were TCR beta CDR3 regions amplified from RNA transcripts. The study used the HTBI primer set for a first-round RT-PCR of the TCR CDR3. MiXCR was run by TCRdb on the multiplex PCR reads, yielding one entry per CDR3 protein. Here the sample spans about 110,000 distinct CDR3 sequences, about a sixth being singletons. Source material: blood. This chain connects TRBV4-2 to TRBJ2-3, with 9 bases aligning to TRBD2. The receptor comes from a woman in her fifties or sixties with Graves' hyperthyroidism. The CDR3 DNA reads TGTGCCAGCAGCCAAGATTCGGGGCTAGCGGGAATGGCAGATACGCAGTATTTT. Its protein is CASSQDSGLAGMADTQYF.